Listed below are T cell receptor beta chains from one sample, sequenced in a study of cytomegalovirus exposure and HLA in healthy donors. TCRdb keeps only in-frame clones here, not all; method: immunoSEQ multiplex PCR. Of about 240,000 clones detected, about 85% appear once; the ten largest clones hold about 0.22%. Sequencing was done on a sample of PBMCs. The receptors here all came from a girl aged 2 to 10 in good health and CMV-seronegative. Both conserved end residues are part of each CDR3. Fields, in order: V gene, clone size, J gene, D gene, CDR3 protein, CDR3 DNA. The D gene is left open where the match is weak. Where a row states a size, it is once, few, many or the class of an expanded clone; other rows omit it.

v_gene: TRBV20-1
abundance: NA
j_gene: TRBJ1-2
d_gene: NA
CDR3aa: CSAGPGGGYTF
CDR3nt: TGCAGTGCTGGCCCCGGGGGTGGCTACACCTTC

v_gene: TRBV19
abundance: NA
j_gene: TRBJ2-1
d_gene: TRBD2
CDR3aa: CASSMATSGYNEQFF
CDR3nt: TGTGCCAGTAGTATGGCGACTAGCGGTTACAATGAGCAGTTCTTC

v_gene: TRBV27
abundance: NA
j_gene: TRBJ1-5
d_gene: NA
CDR3aa: CASSPPPGPNQPQHF
CDR3nt: TGTGCCAGCAGTCCCCCGCCGGGTCCGAATCAGCCCCAGCATTTT

v_gene: TRBV14
abundance: NA
j_gene: TRBJ2-7
d_gene: TRBD2
CDR3aa: CASSLRPGTSGGNSYEQYF
CDR3nt: TGTGCCAGCAGCCTACGCCCCGGGACTAGCGGAGGGAACTCCTACGAGCAGTACTTC

v_gene: TRBV7-6
abundance: once
j_gene: TRBJ2-5
d_gene: TRBD1
CDR3aa: CASSLPRDRSLETQYF
CDR3nt: TGTGCCAGCAGCTTGCCTCGGGACAGGTCTCTGGAGACCCAGTACTTC

v_gene: TRBV6-5
abundance: NA
j_gene: TRBJ2-1
d_gene: NA
CDR3aa: CASSYQGNEQFF
CDR3nt: TGTGCCAGCAGTTACCAGGGGAATGAGCAGTTCTTC

v_gene: TRBV11-3
abundance: NA
j_gene: TRBJ2-1
d_gene: NA
CDR3aa: CASSLSGVSEQFF
CDR3nt: TGTGCCAGCAGCCTGTCGGGGGTGAGTGAGCAGTTCTTC

v_gene: TRBV7-9
abundance: NA
j_gene: TRBJ1-1
d_gene: NA
CDR3aa: CASSLQTGNTEAFF
CDR3nt: TGTGCCAGCAGCTTACAAACAGGGAACACTGAAGCTTTCTTT

v_gene: TRBV7-3
abundance: once
j_gene: TRBJ2-1
d_gene: TRBD2
CDR3aa: CASSLEAGGYNEQFF
CDR3nt: TGTGCCAGCAGCTTAGAAGCGGGGGGGTACAATGAGCAGTTCTTC

v_gene: TRBV15
abundance: NA
j_gene: TRBJ2-7
d_gene: TRBD1
CDR3aa: CATSRGINRGAVYEQYF
CDR3nt: TGTGCCACCAGCAGGGGGATAAACAGGGGCGCCGTCTACGAGCAGTACTTC

v_gene: TRBV9
abundance: once
j_gene: TRBJ2-5
d_gene: TRBD2
CDR3aa: CASSAETSVGETQYF
CDR3nt: TGTGCCAGCAGCGCAGAAACTAGCGTGGGGGAGACCCAGTACTTC

v_gene: TRBV9
abundance: once
j_gene: TRBJ2-7
d_gene: NA
CDR3aa: CASSVGGTPLYEQYF
CDR3nt: TGTGCCAGCAGCGTAGGGGGGACTCCCCTTTACGAGCAGTACTTC

v_gene: TRBV19
abundance: NA
j_gene: TRBJ2-2
d_gene: TRBD2
CDR3aa: CASSTLRTSGRAGELFF
CDR3nt: TGTGCCAGTAGTACACTTCGGACTAGCGGGAGAGCCGGGGAGCTGTTTTTT

v_gene: TRBV12-5
abundance: NA
j_gene: TRBJ2-5
d_gene: TRBD1
CDR3aa: CASGLQGWRETQYF
CDR3nt: TGTGCTAGTGGCCTACAGGGGTGGAGGGAGACCCAGTACTTC

v_gene: TRBV18
abundance: NA
j_gene: TRBJ2-2
d_gene: TRBD2
CDR3aa: CASSPSGTSTGELFF
CDR3nt: TGTGCCAGCTCACCAAGCGGGACCTCCACCGGGGAGCTGTTTTTT

v_gene: TRBV2
abundance: NA
j_gene: TRBJ1-4
d_gene: TRBD1
CDR3aa: CASSLGQVNEKLFF
CDR3nt: TGTGCCAGCAGTCTCGGACAGGTTAATGAAAAACTGTTTTTT

v_gene: TRBV5-1
abundance: NA
j_gene: TRBJ2-7
d_gene: NA
CDR3aa: CASSLLTPSPRLGSF
CDR3nt: TGCGCCAGCAGCTTGTTAACCCCTAGCCCTCGACTTGGCTCCTTC

v_gene: TRBV15
abundance: few
j_gene: TRBJ1-1
d_gene: NA
CDR3aa: CATSRYSNTEAFF
CDR3nt: TGTGCCACCAGCAGGTATTCGAACACTGAAGCTTTCTTT

v_gene: TRBV19
abundance: NA
j_gene: TRBJ1-1
d_gene: TRBD1
CDR3aa: CASTRRDRGTEAFF
CDR3nt: TGTGCCAGTACTAGGCGGGACAGGGGCACTGAAGCTTTCTTT

v_gene: TRBV18
abundance: NA
j_gene: TRBJ1-5
d_gene: NA
CDR3aa: CASSLIEANQPQHF
CDR3nt: TGTGCCAGCTCACTTATAGAGGCGAATCAGCCCCAGCATTTT

v_gene: TRBV7-9
abundance: NA
j_gene: TRBJ1-2
d_gene: TRBD1
CDR3aa: CASSLITGAGYTF
CDR3nt: TGTGCCAGCAGCTTAATAACAGGGGCAGGCTACACCTTC

v_gene: TRBV7-9
abundance: NA
j_gene: TRBJ2-1
d_gene: TRBD2
CDR3aa: CASSHRAGGGGEQFF
CDR3nt: TGTGCCAGCAGCCACCGAGCGGGAGGAGGGGGAGAGCAGTTCTTC

v_gene: TRBV19
abundance: NA
j_gene: TRBJ1-1
d_gene: NA
CDR3aa: CASSSDRLNTEAFF
CDR3nt: TGTGCCAGTAGCTCTGACAGATTGAACACTGAAGCTTTCTTT

v_gene: TRBV6-1
abundance: NA
j_gene: TRBJ1-1
d_gene: TRBD1
CDR3aa: CASSETDRGNTEAFF
CDR3nt: TGTGCCAGCAGCGAAACAGACAGGGGGAACACTGAAGCTTTCTTT

v_gene: TRBV29-1
abundance: NA
j_gene: TRBJ1-4
d_gene: NA
CDR3aa: CSVARPNEKLFF
CDR3nt: TGCAGCGTTGCTAGGCCTAATGAAAAACTGTTTTTT

v_gene: TRBV5-1
abundance: NA
j_gene: TRBJ2-1
d_gene: NA
CDR3aa: CASSSDGQSYNEQFF
CDR3nt: TGCGCCAGCAGCTCGGACGGACAGTCCTACAATGAGCAGTTCTTC

v_gene: TRBV5-1
abundance: NA
j_gene: TRBJ1-4
d_gene: TRBD1
CDR3aa: CASSWGDSTANEKLFF
CDR3nt: TGCGCCAGCAGCTGGGGGGACAGTACGGCTAATGAAAAACTGTTTTTT

v_gene: TRBV5-4
abundance: NA
j_gene: TRBJ2-6
d_gene: TRBD2
CDR3aa: CASRGGGSGANVLTF
CDR3nt: TGTGCCAGCAGGGGCGGGGGCTCTGGGGCCAACGTCCTGACTTTC

v_gene: TRBV5-1
abundance: few
j_gene: TRBJ2-7
d_gene: TRBD1
CDR3aa: CASRERGLGDEQYF
CDR3nt: TGCGCCAGCAGGGAAAGGGGGCTCGGCGACGAGCAGTACTTC